The entry that follows covers one TCR beta chain sequence. Its cognate antigen is unknown. Repertoires were generated with immunoSEQ multiplex PCR, while TCRdb's copy carries only in-frame clones and drops some. Of about 110,000 clones in the sample, under 95% are singletons; the top ten hold 7.8%. These data come from a study of T cell responses to AZD1222 COVID-19 vaccine. Overall study findings and caveats: The donor group comprised mostly white British people and more females; the analysis possibly underestimated clonal diversity.

CDR1 is ENHRY, CDR2 SYGVKD, per germline. The CDR3 is 15 amino acids. The junction had 7 bases not matched to a gene; V was cut back by 3 bases and J by 3 bases. This specimen was peripheral blood, taken on day 0 of AZD1222 vaccination. The receptor comes from an adult in good health. This chain connects TRBV10-3 to TRBJ2-7, with 8 bases that match TRBD2. CDR3 sequence (DNA): TGTGCCATCAGTGACAGTAGCGGGGACAACTACGAGCAGTACTTC. Its translation is CAISDSSGDNYEQYF.